The 15 T cell receptor beta chains below all came from one sample that was sequenced in a study of cytomegalovirus exposure and HLA in healthy donors. With 60 Vbeta and 13 Jbeta primers, the PCR was carried out. Measured with immunoSEQ multiplex PCR; TCRdb has only the in-frame clones, and not every one. The sample yields around 170,000 clones, 84% seen once. Sequenced material: PBMCs. The receptors come from a boy aged 2-9 years in good health and CMV-seronegative.

The chain joins TRBV29-1 to TRBJ2-4, with a possible D match to TRBD1 (6 bases). V was cut by 8 bases and J by 8 bases, with 28 bases left in between. The CDR3 runs 16 residues. The germline V gene has CDR1 SQVTM and CDR2 ANQGSEA. This chain's CDR3 is CSITLITGTLGDIQYF. The CDR3 DNA reads as TGCAGCATAACTCTAATAACAGGGACACTGGGGGACATTCAGTACTTC.

About this clone itself: The same CDR3 can be traced to other DNA sequences in this sample. The chain combines TRBV5-1 with TRBJ2-7; 7 bases line up with TRBD2. Trimming cost V 4 bases and J 2 bases; bases outside gene matches: 9. Germline values: CDR1 SGHRS, CDR2 YFSETQ. This CDR3 has 15 amino acids. The CDR3 nucleotides read TGCGCCAGCAGCCTAGGCCTAGCGGCCACCTACGAGCAGTACTTC. Translated: CASSLGLAATYEQYF.

The rearrangement uses TRBV7-9 and TRBJ1-2; the match to TRBD1 covers 8 bases. The CDR3 spans 13 residues. The germline gives CDR1 SEHNR, CDR2 FQNEAQ (reference sequence). Trimming cost V 3 bases and J 6 bases; bases outside gene matches: 3. CDR3 DNA: TGTGCCAGCAGCTTGGACAGGGCTGATGGCTACACCTTC. As protein: CASSLDRADGYTF. The full variable domain, with the rest looked up from reference TRBV7-9 and TRBJ1-2, is DTGVSQNPRHKITKRGQNVTFRCDPISEHNRLYWYRQTLGQGPEFLTYFQNEAQLEKSRLLSDRFSAERPKGSFSTLEIQRTEQGDSAMYLCASSLDRADGYTFGSGTRLTVV.

This chain uses TRBV15 with TRBJ1-2, with D unresolved. The CDR3 covers 14 residues. V lost 4 bases and J lost 6, with 15 bases in between. The V gene's germline CDR1 is LNHNV and CDR2 YYDKDF (reference sequence). DNA for the CDR3: TGTGCCACCAGCATGGAGTTTATCGGGGATGGCTACACCTTC. Protein product: CATSMEFIGDGYTF.

A few counts support this clone. At one end the junction does not follow the germline gene, possibly because of a read error. This rearrangement joins TRBV6-1 to TRBJ1-1; D gene uncertain. CDR3 length: 12 residues. Germline V gene lookup returns CDR1 MNHNS and CDR2 SASEGT. This chain's CDR3 is CASSEAPPTVPF. The CDR3 DNA follows: TGTGCCAGCAGTGAAGCACCTCCAACAGTACCCTTT.

The chain is built from TRBV11-1 and TRBJ2-2; 8 bases are a match to TRBD1. The junction had 6 bases not matched to a gene; V was cut back by 5 bases and J by 4 bases. The CDR3 contains 15 residues. Per the germline V gene, CDR1 is SGHAT and CDR2 is FQDESV (reference sequence). The CDR3 here is CASSPGQGGTGELFF. CDR3 sequence (DNA): TGTGCCAGCAGCCCCGGACAGGGAGGCACCGGGGAGCTGTTTTTT.

The gene calls are TRBV29-1 and TRBJ1-2; D is ambiguous. The V end lost 7 bases, the J end lost 4 bases, and 34 bases lay between the germline ends. The CDR3 has 19 residues. CDR1 is SQVTM and CDR2 is ANQGSEA in the germline V gene. For the CDR3, the DNA is TGCAGCGCCGATCCCTGGGAGGCGGCAGATGGGCATGGTAGCTATGGCTACACCTTC. Translating it yields CSADPWEAADGHGSYGYTF.

J is TRBJ2-3 and V is TRBV5-1; D may be TRBD2 (5 bases). V was cut by 0 bases and J by 0 bases, with 5 bases left in between. CDR1 and CDR2 from the germline V gene are SGHRS and YFSETQ. The CDR3 is 14 residues long. DNA of the CDR3: TGCGCCAGCAGCTTGGCGGGGAGCACAGATACGCAGTATTTT. Translated: CASSLAGSTDTQYF.

V and J are TRBV13 and TRBJ2-7, with D possibly TRBD1 on 6 matching bases. V shed 2 bases and J shed 6 bases, with 14 bases lying between them. This CDR3 has 14 amino acids. Germline CDR1 and CDR2: PRHDT and FYEKMQ (reference sequence). The CDR3 here is CASSLRQGLGEQYF. Written as DNA, the CDR3 is TGTGCCAGCAGCTTAAGGCAGGGGCTCGGCGAGCAGTACTTC.

This chain links TRBV27 with TRBJ1-4, with D possibly being TRBD1 (6 bases). The length of the CDR3 is 15 residues. Trimming cost V 3 bases and J 5 bases, with 13 bases left between them. Germline V gene sequence: CDR1 MNHEY, CDR2 SMNVEV (reference sequence). The CDR3 DNA sequence: TGTGCCAGCAGTTTCTATGGGGGCGCGAATGAAAAACTGTTTTTT. This sequence encodes CASSFYGGANEKLFF. Using reference TRBV27 and TRBJ1-4 for the parts outside the CDR3, the full variable domain is EAQVTQNPRYLITVTGKKLTVTCSQNMNHEYMSWYRQDPGLGLRQIYYSMNVEVTDKGDVPEGYKVSRKEKRNFPLILESPSPNQTSLYFCASSFYGGANEKLFFGSGTQLSVL.

V and J are TRBV5-4 and TRBJ1-3; tentative D call: TRBD1 (5 bases). Trimming left V 5 bases short and J 2 bases short, with 14 bases between. Per the germline V gene, CDR1 is SGHNT and CDR2 is YYREEE (reference sequence). The CDR3 covers 15 residues. The CDR3 here is CASSPGGGAGNTIYF. The CDR3 nucleotides are TGTGCCAGCAGTCCCGGGGGTGGGGCTGGAAACACCATATATTTT.

This clone came up once. The chain uses TRBV19 and TRBJ1-1; 9 positions agree with TRBD1. J gave up 5 bases and V 2 bases, and 6 bases lay outside the gene matches. CDR3 length: 15 residues. CDR1 and CDR2 from the germline V gene are LNHDA and SQIVND (reference sequence). CDR3 loop: CASSINTGGATEAFF. The CDR3 DNA sequence: TGTGCCAGTAGTATAAACACAGGGGGCGCGACTGAAGCTTTCTTT. Full variable domain (missing parts from reference TRBV19 and TRBJ1-1): DGGITQSPKYLFRKEGQNVTLSCEQNLNHDAMYWYRQDPGQGLRLIYYSQIVNDFQKGDIAEGYSVSREKKESFPLTVTSAQKNPTAFYLCASSINTGGATEAFFGQGTRLTVV.

The rearrangement links TRBV4-1 to TRBJ1-5; 7 nucleotides align to TRBD1. Losses at the gene ends were 4 bases for V and 3 bases for J; bases not matched to a gene: 9. This CDR3 is built from 16 residues. Germline CDR1 is MGHRA and CDR2 is YSYEKL. The CDR3 loop reads CASSPRGPNSNQPQHF. CDR3 DNA: TGCGCCAGCAGCCCTAGGGGGCCCAATTCCAATCAGCCCCAGCATTTT.

The chain couples TRBV29-1 to TRBJ2-7, with 10 bases lining up with TRBD2. The trim removed 4 bases at V and 3 bases at J, leaving 6 bases unmatched. Germline loops: CDR1 SQVTM, CDR2 ANQGSEA. This CDR3 region has 14 residues. CDR3 sequence: CSVGSGRALYEQYF. Written as DNA, the CDR3 is TGCAGCGTTGGAAGCGGGAGGGCCCTCTACGAGCAGTACTTC.

The V call is TRBV10-3, the J call TRBJ2-7; 9 nucleotides line up with TRBD2. The CDR3 is made up of 13 amino acids. Unmatched junction bases numbered 8, after V lost 7 bases and J lost 7 bases. The V gene's germline CDR1 is ENHRY and CDR2 SYGVKD. Written as DNA, the CDR3 is TGTGCCATCAATAAAGCGGGAGGTGGGGAGCAGTACTTC. Protein sequence: CAINKAGGGEQYF.